This T cell receptor (beta chain) stems from a study of CD8+ T cells in alopecia areata. After isolation, RNA underwent reverse transcription to generate cDNA as the sequencing template. Assay used: immunoSEQ multiplex PCR; TCRdb lists only in-frame clones, some missing. The repertoire has around 4,800 clones, 85% to 95% of them found once; the top ten carry roughly 21%. The CDR3 length is 15 residues. Treatment: oral pan-JAK inhibitor, 5-10 mg twice daily. Collected material from alopecia areata patients comprised lesional scalp punch biopsies and peripheral blood. V is TRBV21-1 and J is TRBJ1-2. TRBV21-1 is flagged as a pseudogene. The sequence was obtained from a human donor with alopecia areata. Specimen: skin, collected at week 4, from a patient treated with tofacitinib. CDR3 coding DNA: TGTGCCAGCAGCAAAGTGTGTGCGGGGAACTATGGCTACACCTTC. Translating it yields CASSKVCAGNYGYTF.